This is a list of T cell receptor beta chains from one sample in a study of cytomegalovirus exposure and HLA in healthy donors. Assay used: immunoSEQ multiplex PCR; TCRdb lists only in-frame clones, some missing. The sample contains about 73,000 clones, 85% to 95% of which appear only once. The sequenced sample was PBMCs. These receptors were obtained from a man between 18 and 35 years old in good health and CMV-seronegative. The CDR3 runs from the conserved cysteine through the conserved F or W. D genes are given only for firm matches. Clone size, where shown, is once, few, many, or a class for clones that have expanded.

cdr3_nt | cdr3_aa | j_call | v_call | cdr3_length | clone_size | d_call
TGTGCCAGCAGTTTTGGGGCCAGGGATACGCAGTATTTT | CASSFGARDTQYF | TRBJ2-3 | TRBV7-3 | 13 | . | .
TGTGCCAGCAGTGTTGGTCTAGCGGGGCAAGAGACCCAGTACTTC | CASSVGLAGQETQYF | TRBJ2-5 | TRBV6-1 | 15 | . | TRBD2
TGTGCCAGCCTCCGGAACCCCTACAGGGTAACTAATGAAAAACTGTTTTTT | CASLRNPYRVTNEKLFF | TRBJ1-4 | TRBV2 | 17 | once | .
TGTGCCAGCAGCTCGCGCGGGGGCCCCCTCCTAGATGGCTACACCTTC | CASSSRGGPLLDGYTF | TRBJ1-2 | TRBV5-5 | 16 | . | .
TGTGCCAGCAGTTACTCGAGAGAGGGAGCAAGCTACGAGCAGTACTTC | CASSYSREGASYEQYF | TRBJ2-7 | TRBV6-5 | 16 | . | .
TGTGCCAGCAGGATAGACCTGGCCGGGACTACTAATCAGCCCCAGCATTTT | CASRIDLAGTTNQPQHF | TRBJ1-5 | TRBV2 | 17 | few | .
TGTGCCAGTAGTCTGGTGACCGGGACTAGTGTGGAGACCCAGTACTTC | CASSLVTGTSVETQYF | TRBJ2-5 | TRBV19 | 16 | . | TRBD2
TGTGCCAGCAGTGAAGGGGGAGAGACAGATACGCAGTATTTT | CASSEGGETDTQYF | TRBJ2-3 | TRBV6-4 | 14 | . | .
TGTGCCAGCTTCCGAGACAGGGATAACTATGGCTACACCTTC | CASFRDRDNYGYTF | TRBJ1-2 | TRBV18 | 14 | . | TRBD1
TGTGCCAGCAGCGCGGGACAGGGGACTTGGTATGGCTACACCTTC | CASSAGQGTWYGYTF | TRBJ1-2 | TRBV9 | 15 | . | TRBD1
TGTGCCAGCAGTTCATGGGGCCCGGGACAGGGGGCCTACGAGCAGTACTTC | CASSSWGPGQGAYEQYF | TRBJ2-7 | TRBV28 | 17 | . | TRBD1
TGCGCCAGCAGCCAAGAATCGGGGAGTCACACTGAAGCTTTCTTT | CASSQESGSHTEAFF | TRBJ1-1 | TRBV4-3 | 15 | . | .
TGTGCCAGCAGCTTGCAGGTAACCTCAAATGAAGCTTTCTTT | CASSLQVTSNEAFF | TRBJ1-1 | TRBV5-4 | 14 | . | .
TGTGCCAGCAGCCTCGGGACACTCGCAAGGAGAACTGAAGCTTTCTTT | CASSLGTLARRTEAFF | TRBJ1-1 | TRBV7-2 | 16 | . | .
TGTGCCAGCACGGGGACTAATGAAAAACTGTTTTTT | CASTGTNEKLFF | TRBJ1-4 | TRBV2 | 12 | . | .
TGTGCCAGCTCCCGGGGGGGATTTTCCCCCTCCTACGAGCAGTACTTC | CASSRGGFSPSYEQYF | TRBJ2-7 | TRBV11-3 | 16 | . | TRBD2
TGTGCCAGCGGGGGACAGGGGCATACAGAGACCCAGTACTTC | CASGGQGHTETQYF | TRBJ2-5 | TRBV11-2 | 14 | . | TRBD1
TGTGCCAGCAGTTCTACAGGGCACGGGGAGCTGTTTTTT | CASSSTGHGELFF | TRBJ2-2 | TRBV11-3 | 13 | . | .
TGCGCCAGCACCACGGGACAGCCCATCCAAGAGACCCAGTACTTC | CASTTGQPIQETQYF | TRBJ2-5 | TRBV5-1 | 15 | . | TRBD1
TGTGCCAGCAGTTTAAGACAGGGGGCTGGAAACACCATATATTTT | CASSLRQGAGNTIYF | TRBJ1-3 | TRBV28 | 15 | . | TRBD1
TGTGCCAGCAGCTTAGGAGTAGCTAATGAAAAACTGTTTTTT | CASSLGVANEKLFF | TRBJ1-4 | TRBV5-6 | 14 | . | .
TGTGCCAGCAGCCCCACCACTGGGGCGGGGCTCACAGATACGCAGTATTTT | CASSPTTGAGLTDTQYF | TRBJ2-3 | TRBV5-6 | 17 | . | .
TGTGCCAGCTCCCAAGAGACAGGGGATCAGCCCCAGCATTTT | CASSQETGDQPQHF | TRBJ1-5 | TRBV18 | 14 | . | TRBD1
TGTGCCAGCTCACCAATACAGGTGACCACTGAAGCTTTCTTT | CASSPIQVTTEAFF | TRBJ1-1 | TRBV18 | 14 | . | .
TGTGCCTGGATGTCTGGAGGGAACACCGGGGAGCTGTTTTTT | CAWMSGGNTGELFF | TRBJ2-2 | TRBV30 | 14 | . | .
TGTGCCTGGACCCAGGGGGCGCCGGGCTACACCTTC | CAWTQGAPGYTF | TRBJ1-2 | TRBV30 | 12 | . | TRBD1
TGTGCCAGCAGTGAACCTCAGGCGGGGGCACGGGCCTACGAGCAGTACTTC | CASSEPQAGARAYEQYF | TRBJ2-7 | TRBV28 | 17 | . | .
TGTGCCAGCAGCCTAGGACAGGGCAACCAGTACTTC | CASSLGQGNQYF | TRBJ2-5 | TRBV7-3 | 12 | . | TRBD1
TGTGCCAGTAGTAGGGGGACCGGGACACAATATGAAAAACTGTTTTTT | CASSRGTGTQYEKLFF | TRBJ1-4 | TRBV19 | 16 | once | .
TGTGCCTGGAGTGACAGGGATCAGCCCCAGCATTTT | CAWSDRDQPQHF | TRBJ1-5 | TRBV30 | 12 | . | .
TGTGCCAGCTCCGGACAGAACTATGGCTACACCTTC | CASSGQNYGYTF | TRBJ1-2 | TRBV18 | 12 | . | .
TGTGCCAGCAGCTCATTAGGGCTAGCGGGGGGATGGCAAGAGACCCAGTACTTC | CASSSLGLAGGWQETQYF | TRBJ2-5 | TRBV7-2 | 18 | . | TRBD2
TGTGCCAGTAGGGGACAGGGCGGCAATCAGCCCCAGCATTTT | CASRGQGGNQPQHF | TRBJ1-5 | TRBV19 | 14 | . | TRBD1
TGTGCCAGTGGACAGGTCCCAACCGGGGATCAGCATTTT | CASGQVPTGDQHF | TRBJ1-5 | TRBV6-5 | 13 | . | TRBD1
TGCGCCAGCAGCCAAGACAGGGGATTTAATGGCTACACCTTC | CASSQDRGFNGYTF | TRBJ1-2 | TRBV4-3 | 14 | . | .
TGTGCCATCAGTGTGAGGGTCGGCGAGCAGTACTTC | CAISVRVGEQYF | TRBJ2-7 | TRBV10-3 | 12 | . | .